The rows below give T cell receptor beta chains drawn from one sample of a study. One entry per CDR3 protein results from TCRdb running MiXCR on the RT-PCR reads. The sample lists almost 700,000 distinct CDR3 sequences, approximately 15% occurring once. Sequencing was performed on memory CD4+ T cells from blood. The receptors shown here come from a female donor in good health, serving as a healthy control. Both conserved end residues are part of each CDR3. The D gene is left open where the match is weak. Where a row states a size, it is once, few, many or the class of an expanded clone; other rows omit it.

V,size,J,D,CDR3,DNA
TRBV13,few,TRBJ2-5,TRBD1,CASSITGGYQETQYF,TGTGCCAGCAGCATAACAGGGGGCTATCAAGAGACCCAGTACTTC
TRBV29-1,many,TRBJ1-1,-,CSVVVGARGTEAFF,TGCAGCGTTGTGGTGGGGGCGCGGGGCACTGAAGCTTTCTTT
TRBV9,many,TRBJ2-3,TRBD2,CASSVGQRGGRAIDTQYF,TGTGCCAGCAGCGTGGGCCAGAGGGGCGGGAGGGCGATAGATACGCAGTATTTT
TRBV7-3,many,TRBJ2-5,TRBD2,CASSLRLAAGETQYF,TGTGCCAGCAGCTTAAGACTAGCTGCCGGGGAGACCCAGTACTTC
TRBV20-1,-,TRBJ1-1,-,CSFYTRTEAFF,TGCAGTTTCTATACGAGGACTGAAGCTTTCTTT
TRBV20-1,few,TRBJ2-3,TRBD2,CSGEEASGSTDTQYF,TGCAGTGGGGAAGAGGCTAGCGGGTCCACAGATACGCAGTATTTT
TRBV20-1,many,TRBJ2-7,-,CSANTEIGEQYF,TGCAGTGCCAACACAGAGATCGGAGAGCAGTACTTC
TRBV7-2,-,TRBJ2-1,TRBD2,CASSLQVAGSNEQFF,TGTGCCAGCAGCTTACAGGTAGCGGGGTCGAATGAGCAGTTCTTC
TRBV7-9,-,TRBJ1-1,-,CASDNAGHTEAFF,TGTGCCAGCGATAATGCGGGCCACACTGAAGCTTTCTTT
TRBV20-1,few,TRBJ1-5,-,CSAREIQDIGNQPQHF,TGCAGTGCTAGAGAAATCCAGGACATCGGGAATCAGCCCCAGCATTTT
TRBV18,many,TRBJ1-1,-,CASSQGGVTEAFF,TGTGCCAGCTCGCAAGGGGGAGTCACTGAAGCTTTCTTT
TRBV12-3/TRBV12-4,many,TRBJ1-5,-,CASSPAQVSNQPQHF,TGTGCCAGCAGCCCAGCCCAGGTTAGCAATCAGCCCCAGCATTTT
TRBV20-1,-,TRBJ2-1,-,CSARAGVYEQFF,TGCAGTGCTAGAGCCGGTGTTTATGAGCAGTTCTTC
TRBV12-3/TRBV12-4,-,TRBJ2-3,-,CASSRGSGENTQYF,TGTGCCAGCAGCCGCGGGTCGGGGGAAAATACGCAGTATTTT
TRBV7-6,many,TRBJ1-2,TRBD1,CASSFGTGGGYTF,TGTGCCAGCAGCTTCGGGACAGGGGGCGGCTACACCTTC
TRBV20-1,-,TRBJ1-2,-,CSARDLLRTENNYGYTF,TGCAGTGCTAGAGATCTCTTACGGACAGAGAATAACTATGGCTACACCTTC
TRBV11-2,few,TRBJ1-2,-,CASSLTDINYGYTF,TGTGCCAGCAGCTTAACAGACATTAACTATGGCTACACCTTC
TRBV6-5,many,TRBJ1-4,TRBD1,CASGPTGTGGQKLFF,TGTGCCTCAGGCCCCACCGGGACAGGGGGTCAAAAACTGTTTTTT
TRBV12-3/TRBV12-4,many,TRBJ1-2,-,CASSLAGAGGYTF,TGTGCCAGCAGTTTAGCAGGGGCCGGTGGCTACACCTTC
TRBV6-9,-,TRBJ2-7,-,CASSPFRGYASYEQYF,TGTGCCAGCAGTCCGTTTCGCGGGTACGCCTCCTACGAGCAGTACTTC
TRBV3-1,-,TRBJ2-1,-,CASRKGDLLGNEQFF,TGTGCCAGCAGAAAGGGTGACCTGCTTGGGAATGAGCAGTTCTTC
TRBV27,-,TRBJ2-7,TRBD1,CASSLDGGQGKYEQYF,TGTGCCAGTTCCTTGGACGGGGGACAGGGGAAATACGAGCAGTACTTC
TRBV9,many,TRBJ2-2,TRBD1,CASSYGTGNTGELFF,TGTGCCAGCAGCTACGGGACAGGGAACACCGGGGAGCTGTTTTTT
TRBV12-3/TRBV12-4,many,TRBJ2-1,-,CASSGEGSYNEQFF,TGTGCCAGCAGCGGAGAGGGCTCCTACAATGAGCAGTTCTTC
TRBV24-1,-,TRBJ2-3,TRBD2,CATSSYREAGNTQYF,TGTGCCACCAGTTCGTACCGGGAGGCGGGGAATACGCAGTATTTT
TRBV6-1,-,TRBJ1-4,-,CASSVVRGLNEKLFF,TGTGCCAGCAGTGTCGTCAGGGGACTTAATGAAAAACTGTTTTTT
TRBV3-1,-,TRBJ1-4,-,CASSTLGREKLFF,TGTGCCAGCAGCACACTGGGGCGGGAAAAACTGTTTTTT
TRBV4-3,few,TRBJ2-5,TRBD2,CASSQEFVASGGDQETQYF,TGCGCCAGCAGCCAAGAATTCGTGGCTAGCGGGGGAGACCAAGAGACCCAGTACTTC
TRBV7-2,-,TRBJ2-7,TRBD2,CASSLEGDRLAGTAYEQYF,TGTGCCAGCAGCTTAGAGGGGGATAGACTAGCGGGGACTGCCTACGAGCAGTACTTC
TRBV9,many,TRBJ2-3,TRBD2,CASSTGLATDTQYF,TGTGCCAGCAGCACCGGACTAGCGACAGATACGCAGTATTTT